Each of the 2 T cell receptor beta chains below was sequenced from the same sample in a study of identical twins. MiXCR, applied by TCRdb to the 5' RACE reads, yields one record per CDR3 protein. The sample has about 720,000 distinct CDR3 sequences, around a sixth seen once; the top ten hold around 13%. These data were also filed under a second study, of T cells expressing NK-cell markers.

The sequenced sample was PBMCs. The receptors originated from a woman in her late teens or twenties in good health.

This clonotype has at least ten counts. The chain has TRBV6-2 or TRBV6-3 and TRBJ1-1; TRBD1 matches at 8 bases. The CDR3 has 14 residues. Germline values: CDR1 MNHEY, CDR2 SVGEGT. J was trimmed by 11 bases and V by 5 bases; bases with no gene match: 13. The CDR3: CASSVSGGLVPAFF. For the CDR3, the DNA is TGTGCCAGCAGTGTCTCAGGGGGCCTCGTCCCCGCTTTCTTT.

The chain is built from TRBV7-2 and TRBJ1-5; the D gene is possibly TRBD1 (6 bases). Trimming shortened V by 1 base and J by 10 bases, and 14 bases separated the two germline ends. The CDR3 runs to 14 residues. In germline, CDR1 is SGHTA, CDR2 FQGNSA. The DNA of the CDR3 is TGTGCCAGCAGCTTAGGCAGGGGTGTTGGACCCCAGCATTTT. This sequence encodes CASSLGRGVGPQHF.